This T cell receptor beta chain was documented in a study of blood T cell repertoires in COVID-19. Study at large: From the United States, Italy and Spain came samples of acute and convalescent COVID-19. Sources were T cells, B-cell-depleted T cells, or PBMCs; the material itself was cDNA or gDNA.

Comments on this clone: Other DNA sequences in the same sample also yield this CDR3.

In the original workflow: Amplification of reference gene primers was used by the study to estimate nucleated cell counts. TCRdb keeps only in-frame clones here, not all; method: immunoSEQ multiplex PCR. That table supplies the V and J calls and clone size; D and trimming were determined from the DNA. The sample includes some 99,000 clones, over 80% of them seen just once. The CDR3 runs 13 residues. Germline trimming cut 6 bases from V and 1 base from J; bases unmatched to any gene: 2. Germline V gene sequence: CDR1 LNHDA, CDR2 SQIVND (reference sequence). The source of this sequence is a woman aged 60-70 years with acute or convalescent COVID-19. V is TRBV19 and J is TRBJ1-1; TRBD1 matches 7 bases. The sample taken for sequencing was peripheral blood. The CDR3 DNA follows: TGTGCCAGTAGGACAGGGCCGAACACTGAAGCTTTCTTT. This sequence encodes CASRTGPNTEAFF.